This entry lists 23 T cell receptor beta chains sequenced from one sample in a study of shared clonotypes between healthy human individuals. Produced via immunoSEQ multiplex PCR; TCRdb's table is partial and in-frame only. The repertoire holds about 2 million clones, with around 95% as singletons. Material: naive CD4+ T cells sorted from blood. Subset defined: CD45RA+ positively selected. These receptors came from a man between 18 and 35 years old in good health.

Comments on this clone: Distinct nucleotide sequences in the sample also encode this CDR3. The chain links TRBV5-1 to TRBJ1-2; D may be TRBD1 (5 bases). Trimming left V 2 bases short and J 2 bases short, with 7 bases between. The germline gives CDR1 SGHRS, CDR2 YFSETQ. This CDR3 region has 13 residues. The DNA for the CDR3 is TGCGCCAGCAGCTTCTCAGGGAACTATGGCTACACCTTC. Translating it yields CASSFSGNYGYTF.

The CDR3 loop is CASRQGENEQYF. The CDR3 DNA reads as TGTGCCTCCCGACAGGGTGAGAACGAGCAGTACTTC. This chain connects TRBV28 to TRBJ2-7, with TRBD1 matching 7 bases. The junction had 9 bases not matched to a gene; V was cut back by 11 bases and J by 5 bases. This CDR3 region has 12 residues. Germline V gives CDR1 MDHEN, CDR2 SYDVKM.

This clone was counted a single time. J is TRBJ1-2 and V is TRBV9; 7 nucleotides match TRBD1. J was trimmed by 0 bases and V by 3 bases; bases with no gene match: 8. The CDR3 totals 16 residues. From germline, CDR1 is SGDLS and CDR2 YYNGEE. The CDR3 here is CASSGTAGTANYGYTF. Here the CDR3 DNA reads TGTGCCAGCAGCGGAACCGCCGGGACAGCTAACTATGGCTACACCTTC.

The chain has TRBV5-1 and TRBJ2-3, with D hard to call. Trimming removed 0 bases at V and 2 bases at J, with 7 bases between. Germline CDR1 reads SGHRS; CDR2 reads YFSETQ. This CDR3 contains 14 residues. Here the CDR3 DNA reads TGCGCCAGCAGCTTGGGTTCGATCACAGATACGCAGTATTTT. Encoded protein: CASSLGSITDTQYF.

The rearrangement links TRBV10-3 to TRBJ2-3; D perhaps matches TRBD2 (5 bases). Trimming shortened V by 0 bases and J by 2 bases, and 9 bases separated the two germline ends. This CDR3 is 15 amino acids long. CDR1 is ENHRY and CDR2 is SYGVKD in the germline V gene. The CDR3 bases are TGTGCCATCAGTGAGTCAGACTACGACACAGATACGCAGTATTTT. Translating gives CAISESDYDTDTQYF.

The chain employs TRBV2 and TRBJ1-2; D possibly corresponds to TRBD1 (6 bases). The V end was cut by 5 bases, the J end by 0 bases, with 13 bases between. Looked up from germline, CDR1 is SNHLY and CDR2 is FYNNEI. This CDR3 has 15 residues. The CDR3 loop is CASSSDRTPNYGYTF. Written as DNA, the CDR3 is TGTGCCAGCAGTTCGGACAGAACCCCTAACTATGGCTACACCTTC.

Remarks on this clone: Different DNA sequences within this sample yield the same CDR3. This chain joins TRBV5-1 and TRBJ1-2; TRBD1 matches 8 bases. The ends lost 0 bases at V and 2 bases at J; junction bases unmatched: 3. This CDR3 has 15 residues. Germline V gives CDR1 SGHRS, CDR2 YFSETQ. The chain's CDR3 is CASSLAQGANYGYTF. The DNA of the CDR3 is TGCGCCAGCAGCTTGGCCCAGGGGGCGAACTATGGCTACACCTTC.

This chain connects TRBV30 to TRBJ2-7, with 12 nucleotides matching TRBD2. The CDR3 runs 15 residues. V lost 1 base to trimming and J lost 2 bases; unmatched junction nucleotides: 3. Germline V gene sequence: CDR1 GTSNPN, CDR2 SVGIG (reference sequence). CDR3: CAWSGRLAGAYEQYF. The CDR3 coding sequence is TGTGCCTGGAGTGGCCGACTAGCGGGAGCCTACGAGCAGTACTTC.

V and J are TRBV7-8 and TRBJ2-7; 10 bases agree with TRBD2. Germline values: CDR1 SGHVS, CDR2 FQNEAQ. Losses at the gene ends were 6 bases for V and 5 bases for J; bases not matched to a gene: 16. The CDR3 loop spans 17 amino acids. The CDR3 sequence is CASSSSGRASFVNEQYF. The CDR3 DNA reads TGTGCCAGCAGTTCCAGCGGGAGGGCCAGTTTCGTAAACGAGCAGTACTTC.

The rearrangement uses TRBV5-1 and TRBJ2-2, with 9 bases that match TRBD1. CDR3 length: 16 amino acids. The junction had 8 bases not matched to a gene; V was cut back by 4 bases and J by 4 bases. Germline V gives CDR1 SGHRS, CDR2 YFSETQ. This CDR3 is CASSRDRAGGTGELFF. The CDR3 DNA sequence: TGCGCCAGCAGCAGGGACAGGGCGGGTGGCACCGGGGAGCTGTTTTTT.

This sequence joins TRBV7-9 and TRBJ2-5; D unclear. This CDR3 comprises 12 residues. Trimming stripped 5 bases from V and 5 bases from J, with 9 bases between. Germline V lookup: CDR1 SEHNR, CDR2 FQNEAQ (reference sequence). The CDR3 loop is CASSPDRETQYF. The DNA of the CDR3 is TGTGCCAGCAGCCCCGATAGGGAGACCCAGTACTTC.

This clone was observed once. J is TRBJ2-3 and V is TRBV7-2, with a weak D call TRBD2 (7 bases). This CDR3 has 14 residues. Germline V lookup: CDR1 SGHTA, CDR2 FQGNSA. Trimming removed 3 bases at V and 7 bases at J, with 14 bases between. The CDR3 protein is CASSLGGGLNTQYF. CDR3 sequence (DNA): TGTGCCAGCAGCTTGGGGGGGGGCTTAAATACGCAGTATTTT.

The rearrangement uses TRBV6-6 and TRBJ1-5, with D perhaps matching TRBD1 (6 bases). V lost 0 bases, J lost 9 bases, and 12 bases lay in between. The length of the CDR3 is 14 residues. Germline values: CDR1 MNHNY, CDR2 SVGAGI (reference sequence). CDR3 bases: TGTGCCAGCAGTTACTCCGGGGGCCACGGGCCCCAGCATTTT. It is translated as CASSYSGGHGPQHF.

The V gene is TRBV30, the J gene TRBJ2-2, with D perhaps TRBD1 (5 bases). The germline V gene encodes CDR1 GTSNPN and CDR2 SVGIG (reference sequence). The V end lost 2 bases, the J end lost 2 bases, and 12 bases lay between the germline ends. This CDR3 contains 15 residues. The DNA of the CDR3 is TGTGCCTGGAGTCGCACGACAGCTAACACCGGGGAGCTGTTTTTT. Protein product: CAWSRTTANTGELFF.

CDR3 in DNA: TGTGCCAGCAGGACAGGGCAAGACTACGAGCAGTACTTC. Translating it yields CASRTGQDYEQYF. This sequence joins TRBV7-8 and TRBJ2-7, with TRBD1 matching 7 bases. The J segment lost 3 bases and the V segment lost 6 bases, leaving 5 bases of the junction unmatched. CDR3 size: 13 residues. Germline assignment: CDR1 SGHVS and CDR2 FQNEAQ. The variable domain in full, with the rest retrieved from reference TRBV7-8 and TRBJ2-7, is GAGVSQSPRYKVAKRGQDVALRCDPISGHVSLFWYQQALGQGPEFLTYFQNEAQLDKSGLPSDRFFAERPEGSVSTLKIQRTQQEDSAVYLCASRTGQDYEQYFGPGTRLTVT.

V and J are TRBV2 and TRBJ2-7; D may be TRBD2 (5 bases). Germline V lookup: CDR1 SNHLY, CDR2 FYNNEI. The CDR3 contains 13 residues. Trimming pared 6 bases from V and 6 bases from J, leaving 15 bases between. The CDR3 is CASRLEVGSEQYF. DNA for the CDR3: TGTGCCAGCAGACTGGAGGTGGGGAGCGAGCAGTACTTC.

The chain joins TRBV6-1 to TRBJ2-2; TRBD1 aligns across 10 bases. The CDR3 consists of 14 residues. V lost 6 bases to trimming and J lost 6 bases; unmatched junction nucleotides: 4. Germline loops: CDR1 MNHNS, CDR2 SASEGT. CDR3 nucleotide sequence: TGTGCCAGCAGGGGACAGGGGTGGGCCGGGGAGCTGTTTTTT. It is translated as CASRGQGWAGELFF.

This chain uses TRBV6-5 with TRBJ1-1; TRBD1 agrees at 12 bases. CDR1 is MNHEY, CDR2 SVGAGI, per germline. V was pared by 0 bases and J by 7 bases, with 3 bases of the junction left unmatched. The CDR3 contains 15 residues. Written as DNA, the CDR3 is TGTGCCAGCAGTTACTCCGGGACAGGGGGCGGTGAAGCTTTCTTT. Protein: CASSYSGTGGGEAFF.

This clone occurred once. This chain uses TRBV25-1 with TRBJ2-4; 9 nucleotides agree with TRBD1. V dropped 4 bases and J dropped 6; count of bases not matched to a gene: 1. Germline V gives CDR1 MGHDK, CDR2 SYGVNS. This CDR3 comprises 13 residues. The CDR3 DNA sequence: TGTGCCAGCAGTGGGACAGGGGTAAACATTCAGTACTTC. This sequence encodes CASSGTGVNIQYF.

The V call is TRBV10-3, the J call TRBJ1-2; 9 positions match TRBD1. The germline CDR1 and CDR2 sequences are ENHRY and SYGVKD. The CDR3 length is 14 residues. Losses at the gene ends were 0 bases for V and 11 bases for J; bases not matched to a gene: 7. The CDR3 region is CAISESGQGQAYTF. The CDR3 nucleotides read TGTGCCATCAGTGAGTCGGGACAGGGCCAGGCATACACCTTC.

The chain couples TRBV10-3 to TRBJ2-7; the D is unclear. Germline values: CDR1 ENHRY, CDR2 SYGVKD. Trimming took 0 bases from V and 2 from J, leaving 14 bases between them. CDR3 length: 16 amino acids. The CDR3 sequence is CAISESSANSPYEQYF. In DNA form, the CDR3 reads TGTGCCATCAGTGAGTCTTCGGCTAACAGTCCCTACGAGCAGTACTTC.

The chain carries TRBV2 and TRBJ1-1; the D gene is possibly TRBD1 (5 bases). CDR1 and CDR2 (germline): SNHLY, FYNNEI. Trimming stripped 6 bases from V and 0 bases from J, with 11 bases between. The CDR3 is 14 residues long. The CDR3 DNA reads TGTGCCAGCAGCCTCCAGGGAGTGAACACTGAAGCTTTCTTT. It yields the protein CASSLQGVNTEAFF.

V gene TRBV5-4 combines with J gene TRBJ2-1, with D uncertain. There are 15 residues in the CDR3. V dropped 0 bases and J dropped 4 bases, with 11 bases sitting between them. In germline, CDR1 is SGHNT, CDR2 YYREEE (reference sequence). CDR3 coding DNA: TGTGCCAGCAGCTTGGTGGGATGGGGATACAATGAGCAGTTCTTC. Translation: CASSLVGWGYNEQFF.